One and the same sample provided the 11 T cell receptor beta chains below, sequenced in a study of blood T cell repertoires in COVID-19. Profiling relied on immunoSEQ multiplex PCR, and the TCRdb table lists in-frame clones only, not all of them. The sample lists 100,000 or so clones, 88% occurring once. The sample was peripheral blood. These receptors were collected from a woman between 55 and 75 years old with acute or convalescent COVID-19.

The table lists this clone with a count of one. The chain is built from TRBV7-9 and TRBJ2-1; D is perhaps TRBD1 (5 bases). V was trimmed by 3 bases and J by 7 bases, leaving 10 bases between them. CDR1 and CDR2 from the germline V gene are SEHNR and FQNEAQ (reference sequence). The CDR3 length is 13 residues. CDR3 residues: CASSLLRANEQFF. For the CDR3, the DNA is TGTGCCAGCAGCTTGCTCAGGGCGAATGAGCAGTTCTTC.

The CDR3 sequence is CASSSRQGHDSNQPQHF. In DNA, the CDR3 is TGCGCCAGCAGCTCTCGACAGGGGCACGATAGCAATCAGCCCCAGCATTTT. V and J are TRBV4-1 and TRBJ1-5; 8 bases agree with TRBD1. Germline CDR1 reads MGHRA; CDR2 reads YSYEKL. Trimming took 5 bases from V and 0 from J; bases not matched to a gene: 9. This CDR3 has 17 amino acids.

V gene TRBV28 combines with J gene TRBJ1-2, with D perhaps matching TRBD1 (6 bases). CDR3 length: 13 amino acids. Germline-derived CDR1 and CDR2 are MDHEN and SYDVKM. The V and J ends lost 3 bases and 4 bases respectively, with 9 bases between them. The CDR3 is CASSFHRAYGYTF. The CDR3 DNA reads TGTGCCAGCAGTTTTCACAGGGCCTATGGCTACACCTTC.

V usage is TRBV4-1 and J usage is TRBJ1-4; D is perhaps TRBD1 (5 bases). The germline V gene has CDR1 MGHRA and CDR2 YSYEKL. Trimming left V 2 bases short and J 1 base short, with 8 bases between. The CDR3 length is 15 residues. CDR3 in DNA: TGCGCCAGCAGCCAAACCAGGGTAACTAATGAAAAACTGTTTTTT. It translates to CASSQTRVTNEKLFF.

This chain connects TRBV19 to TRBJ2-1; 9 bases line up with TRBD2. CDR3 length: 15 residues. Germline V gene data show CDR1 as LNHDA and CDR2 as SQIVND (reference sequence). V dropped 2 bases and J dropped 4; count of bases not matched to a gene: 3. The CDR3 DNA reads TGTGCCAGTAGTATACTAGCGGGAACGTACAATGAGCAGTTCTTC. Translating gives CASSILAGTYNEQFF.

The count of this clone is one. The chain carries TRBV5-6 and TRBJ2-1, with TRBD2 identical over 10 bases. Germline assignment: CDR1 SGHDT and CDR2 YYEEEE. CDR3 length: 17 residues. V lost 6 bases, J lost 1 base, and 10 bases stayed unmatched. In DNA form, the CDR3 reads TGTGCCAGCACCCTGGGTGCTAGCGGGAGTTCCTACAATGAGCAGTTCTTC. Protein: CASTLGASGSSYNEQFF. Based on the CDR3 plus reference TRBV5-6 and TRBJ2-1, the full variable domain is DAGVTQSPTHLIKTRGQQVTLRCSPKSGHDTVSWYQQALGQGPQFIFQYYEEEERQRGNFPDRFSGHQFPNYSSELNVNALLLGDSALYLCASTLGASGSSYNEQFFGPGTRLTVL.

The table lists this clone with a count of one. The rearrangement joins TRBV30 to TRBJ1-1; possibly TRBD1 for D (5 bases). This CDR3 spans 10 amino acids. The V gene's germline CDR1 is GTSNPN and CDR2 SVGIG (reference sequence). Trimming left V 7 bases short and J 9 bases short, with 12 bases between. CDR3 protein: CALGRVKAFF. The CDR3 coding sequence is TGTGCCTTAGGCAGGGTGAAAGCTTTCTTT.

This rearrangement joins TRBV18 to TRBJ1-1; D is perhaps TRBD1 (5 bases). Germline V gene data show CDR1 as KGHSH and CDR2 as LQKENI. The ends were cut back, 1 base at V and 6 bases at J, with 6 bases in the middle. This CDR3 is 12 amino acids long. Here the CDR3 reads CASSPLRAEAFF. DNA of the CDR3: TGTGCCAGCTCACCACTCAGGGCTGAAGCTTTCTTT.

V and J are TRBV19 and TRBJ1-5; unclear D gene. The CDR3 runs 17 residues. V was shortened by 6 bases and J by 2 bases, with 20 bases between the two germline ends. Germline V gene data show CDR1 as LNHDA and CDR2 as SQIVND (reference sequence). CDR3 amino acids: CASRFSKARTRNQPQHF. DNA of the CDR3: TGTGCCAGTAGATTTTCGAAGGCTAGAACCCGCAATCAGCCCCAGCATTTT. Variable domain in full (rest from reference TRBV19 and TRBJ1-5): DGGITQSPKYLFRKEGQNVTLSCEQNLNHDAMYWYRQDPGQGLRLIYYSQIVNDFQKGDIAEGYSVSREKKESFPLTVTSAQKNPTAFYLCASRFSKARTRNQPQHFGDGTRLSIL.

The chain has TRBV7-3 and TRBJ1-2; maybe TRBD1 (6 bases). This CDR3 has 16 residues. Germline CDR1 is SGHTA and CDR2 is FQGTGA. Deletions cut 5 bases from V and 3 bases from J, with 19 bases between. The CDR3 DNA follows: TGTGCCAGCAGCCCAGGGGCAGTCCGCAACGACTATGGCTACACCTTC. The encoded protein is CASSPGAVRNDYGYTF.

The genes are TRBV13 and TRBJ1-4; D might be TRBD1 (5 bases). The CDR3 length is 15 residues. V gave up 5 bases and J gave up 6 bases, with 16 bases separating them. Germline values: CDR1 PRHDT, CDR2 FYEKMQ (reference sequence). The CDR3 spells CASSQRGEEDEKLFF. CDR3 sequence (DNA): TGTGCCAGCAGCCAAAGAGGGGAGGAGGATGAAAAACTGTTTTTT.